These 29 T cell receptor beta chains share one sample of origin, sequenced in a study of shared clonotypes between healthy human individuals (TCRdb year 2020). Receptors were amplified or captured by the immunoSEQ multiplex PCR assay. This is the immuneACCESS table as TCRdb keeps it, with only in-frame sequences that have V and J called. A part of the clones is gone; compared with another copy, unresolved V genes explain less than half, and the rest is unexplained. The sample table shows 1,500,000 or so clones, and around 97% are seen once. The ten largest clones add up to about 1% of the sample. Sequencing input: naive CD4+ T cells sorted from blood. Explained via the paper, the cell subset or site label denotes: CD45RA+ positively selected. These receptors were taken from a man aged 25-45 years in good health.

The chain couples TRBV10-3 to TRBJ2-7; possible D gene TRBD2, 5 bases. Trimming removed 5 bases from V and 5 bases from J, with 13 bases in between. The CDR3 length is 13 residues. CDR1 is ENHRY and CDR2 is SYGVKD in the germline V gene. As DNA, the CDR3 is TGTGCCATCAGTTCACTACATAGCGACGAGCAGTACTTC. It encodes CAISSLHSDEQYF.

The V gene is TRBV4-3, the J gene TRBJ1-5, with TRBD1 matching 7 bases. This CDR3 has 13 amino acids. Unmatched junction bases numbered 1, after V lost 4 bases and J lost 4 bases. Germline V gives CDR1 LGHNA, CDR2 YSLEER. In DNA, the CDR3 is TGCGCCAGCAGCCGCAGGGGGAATCAGCCCCAGCATTTT. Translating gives CASSRRGNQPQHF.

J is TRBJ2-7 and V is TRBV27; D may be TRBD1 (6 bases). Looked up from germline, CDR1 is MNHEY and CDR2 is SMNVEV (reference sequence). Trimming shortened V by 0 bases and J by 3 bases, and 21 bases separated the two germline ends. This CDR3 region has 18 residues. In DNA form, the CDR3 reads TGTGCCAGCAGTTTATCCATGGTGGGGACACGCCAATTCTACGAGCAGTACTTC. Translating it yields CASSLSMVGTRQFYEQYF.

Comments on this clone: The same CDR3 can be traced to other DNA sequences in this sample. As DNA, the CDR3 is TGTGCCAGCTCACCGGGACTAAATTCCTACGAGCAGTACTTC. Encoded protein: CASSPGLNSYEQYF. The chain is built from TRBV18 and TRBJ2-7, with 7 bases fitting TRBD2. V trimming: 3 bases; J trimming: 1 base; junction bases outside the gene matches: 3. Germline V lookup: CDR1 KGHSH, CDR2 LQKENI. The length of the CDR3 is 14 residues. Full variable domain (rest looked up from reference TRBV18 and TRBJ2-7): NAGVMQNPRHLVRRRGQEARLRCSPMKGHSHVYWYRQLPEEGLKFMVYLQKENIIDESGMPKERFSAEFPKEGPSILRIQQVVRGDSAAYFCASSPGLNSYEQYFGPGTRLTVT.

The CDR3 region is CASSFSRTGSYEQYF. The CDR3 nucleotides read TGTGCCAGCAGCTTTAGTCGCACAGGGTCCTACGAGCAGTACTTC. The chain employs TRBV11-3 and TRBJ2-7, with TRBD1 as a possible D gene (6 bases). Germline CDR1 reads SGHNT; CDR2 reads YENEEA. Between the trimmed V and J ends, which lost 3 bases and 1 base, there was a span of 13 bases. This CDR3 is 15 amino acids long.

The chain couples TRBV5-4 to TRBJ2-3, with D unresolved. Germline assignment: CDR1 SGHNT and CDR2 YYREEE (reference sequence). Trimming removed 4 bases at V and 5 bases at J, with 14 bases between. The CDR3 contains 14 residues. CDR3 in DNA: TGTGCCAGCAGCCCGGACCTCTTTGGAGATACGCAGTATTTT. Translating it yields CASSPDLFGDTQYF. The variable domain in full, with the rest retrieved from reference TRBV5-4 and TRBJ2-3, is ETGVTQSPTHLIKTRGQQVTLRCSSQSGHNTVSWYQQALGQGPQFIFQYYREEENGRGNFPPRFSGLQFPNYSSELNVNALELDDSALYLCASSPDLFGDTQYFGPGTRLTVL.

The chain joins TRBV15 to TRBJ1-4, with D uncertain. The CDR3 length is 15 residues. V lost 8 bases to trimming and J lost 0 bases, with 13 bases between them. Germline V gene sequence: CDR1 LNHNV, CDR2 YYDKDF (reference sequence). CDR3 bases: TGTGCCACCGGCCCGATCGGCACAACTAATGAAAAACTGTTTTTT. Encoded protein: CATGPIGTTNEKLFF.

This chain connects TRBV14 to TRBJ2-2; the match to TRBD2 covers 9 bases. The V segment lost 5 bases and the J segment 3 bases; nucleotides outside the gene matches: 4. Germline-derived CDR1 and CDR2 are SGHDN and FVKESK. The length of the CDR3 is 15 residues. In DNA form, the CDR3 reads TGTGCCAGCAGCGGCGGGAGGGATCACACCGGGGAGCTGTTTTTT. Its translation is CASSGGRDHTGELFF.

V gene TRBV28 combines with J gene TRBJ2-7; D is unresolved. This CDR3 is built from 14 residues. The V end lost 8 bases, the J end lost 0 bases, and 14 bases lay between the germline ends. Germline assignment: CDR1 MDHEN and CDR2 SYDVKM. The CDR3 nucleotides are TGTGCCAGCGCTGGGCCCCGCAGCTCCTACGAGCAGTACTTC. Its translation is CASAGPRSSYEQYF.

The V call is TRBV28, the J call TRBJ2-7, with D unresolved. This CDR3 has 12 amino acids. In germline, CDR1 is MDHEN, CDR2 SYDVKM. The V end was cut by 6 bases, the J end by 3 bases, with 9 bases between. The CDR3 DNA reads TGTGCCAGCAGCTTCGACTTCTACGAGCAGTACTTC. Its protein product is CASSFDFYEQYF.

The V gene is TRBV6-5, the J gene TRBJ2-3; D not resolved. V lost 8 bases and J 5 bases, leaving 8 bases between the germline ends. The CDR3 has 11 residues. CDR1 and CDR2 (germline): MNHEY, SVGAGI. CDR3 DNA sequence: TGTGCCAGCTATTTTGAAGATACGCAGTATTTT. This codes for CASYFEDTQYF.

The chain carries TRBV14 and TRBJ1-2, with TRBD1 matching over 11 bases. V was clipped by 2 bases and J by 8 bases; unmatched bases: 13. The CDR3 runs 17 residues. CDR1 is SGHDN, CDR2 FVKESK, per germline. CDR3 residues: CASSQHHFGTGGVGYTF. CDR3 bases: TGTGCCAGCAGCCAACACCATTTCGGGACAGGGGGTGTGGGCTACACCTTC.

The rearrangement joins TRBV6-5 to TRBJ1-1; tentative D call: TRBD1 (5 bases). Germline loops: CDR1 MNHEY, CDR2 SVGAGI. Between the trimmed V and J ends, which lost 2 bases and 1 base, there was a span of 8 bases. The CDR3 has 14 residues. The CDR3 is CASSYAGPNTEAFF. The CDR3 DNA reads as TGTGCCAGCAGTTACGCAGGGCCGAACACTGAAGCTTTCTTT.

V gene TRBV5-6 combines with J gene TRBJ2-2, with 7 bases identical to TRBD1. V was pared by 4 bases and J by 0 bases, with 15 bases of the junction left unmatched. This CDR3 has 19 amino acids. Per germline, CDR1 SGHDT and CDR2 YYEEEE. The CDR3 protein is CASSPLEQGLFPNTGELFF. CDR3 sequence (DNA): TGTGCCAGCAGCCCCCTGGAACAGGGGCTATTTCCGAACACCGGGGAGCTGTTTTTT.

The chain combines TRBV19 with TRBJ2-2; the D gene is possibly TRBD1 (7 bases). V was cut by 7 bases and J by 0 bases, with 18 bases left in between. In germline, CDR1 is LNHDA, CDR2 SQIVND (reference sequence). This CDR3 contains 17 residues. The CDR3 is CASNIRRDSANTGELFF. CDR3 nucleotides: TGTGCCAGTAATATCAGGCGGGACAGCGCGAACACCGGGGAGCTGTTTTTT.

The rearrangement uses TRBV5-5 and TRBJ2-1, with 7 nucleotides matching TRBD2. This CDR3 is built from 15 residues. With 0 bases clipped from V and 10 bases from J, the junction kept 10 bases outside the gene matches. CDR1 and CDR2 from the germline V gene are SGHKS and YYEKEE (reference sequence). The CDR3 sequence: CASSLGGSVSVEQFF. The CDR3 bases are TGTGCCAGCAGCTTGGGCGGGAGCGTTTCCGTAGAGCAGTTCTTC.

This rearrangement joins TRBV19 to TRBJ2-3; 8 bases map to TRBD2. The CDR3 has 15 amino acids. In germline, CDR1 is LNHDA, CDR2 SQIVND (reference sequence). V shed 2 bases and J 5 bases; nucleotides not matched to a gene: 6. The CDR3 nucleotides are TGTGCCAGTAGTATATCGGGAGGGCGGGGAGATACGCAGTATTTT. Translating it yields CASSISGGRGDTQYF.

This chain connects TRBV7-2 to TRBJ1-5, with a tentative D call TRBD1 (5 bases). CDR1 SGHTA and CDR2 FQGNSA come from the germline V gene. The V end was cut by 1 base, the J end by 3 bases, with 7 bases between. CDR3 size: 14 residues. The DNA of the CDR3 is TGTGCCAGCAGCTTAGTGGGGCCCAATCAGCCCCAGCATTTT. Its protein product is CASSLVGPNQPQHF.

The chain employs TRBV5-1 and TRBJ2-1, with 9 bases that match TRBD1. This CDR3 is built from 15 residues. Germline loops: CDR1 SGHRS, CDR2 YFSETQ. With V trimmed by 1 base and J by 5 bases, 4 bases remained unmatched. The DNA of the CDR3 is TGCGCCAGCAGCTTGACCGGGACAGGGAACAATGAGCAGTTCTTC. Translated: CASSLTGTGNNEQFF.

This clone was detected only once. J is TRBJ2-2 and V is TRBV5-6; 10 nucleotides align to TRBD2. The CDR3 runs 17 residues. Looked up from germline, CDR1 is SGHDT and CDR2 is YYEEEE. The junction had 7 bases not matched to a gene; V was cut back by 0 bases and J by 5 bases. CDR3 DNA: TGTGCCAGCAGCTTGGCTGCCCTAGCGGGAGTTACCGGGGAGCTGTTTTTT. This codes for CASSLAALAGVTGELFF.

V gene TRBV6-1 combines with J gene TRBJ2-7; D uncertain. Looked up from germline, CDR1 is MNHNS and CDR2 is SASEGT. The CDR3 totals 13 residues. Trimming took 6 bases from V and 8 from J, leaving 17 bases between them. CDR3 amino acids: CASSPSLRYKQYF. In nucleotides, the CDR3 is TGTGCCAGCAGCCCCAGCCTTCGGTACAAGCAGTACTTC.

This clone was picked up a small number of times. CDR3 in amino acids: CAWSEERESTQYF. In nucleotides, the CDR3 is TGTGCCTGGAGTGAGGAGCGGGAGTCGACCCAGTACTTC. The chain joins TRBV30 to TRBJ2-5; 8 bases fit TRBD2. There are 13 residues in the CDR3. Germline assignment: CDR1 GTSNPN and CDR2 SVGIG (reference sequence). V lost 1 base, J lost 7 bases, and 5 bases stayed unmatched.

The CDR3 DNA sequence: TGTGCCTGGAGTGTTCCCCCAGGGTCCTATGGCTACACCTTC. This translates into CAWSVPPGSYGYTF. The chain joins TRBV30 to TRBJ1-2, with a tentative D call TRBD1 (5 bases). Germline values: CDR1 GTSNPN, CDR2 SVGIG (reference sequence). This CDR3 spans 14 amino acids. Trimming removed 0 bases at V and 4 bases at J, with 12 bases between.

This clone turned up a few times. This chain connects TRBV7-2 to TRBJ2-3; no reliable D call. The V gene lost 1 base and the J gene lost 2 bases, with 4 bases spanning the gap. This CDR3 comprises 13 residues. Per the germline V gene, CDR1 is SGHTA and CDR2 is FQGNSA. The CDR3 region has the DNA TGTGCCAGCAGCTTAGTCTACACAGATACGCAGTATTTT. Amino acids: CASSLVYTDTQYF.

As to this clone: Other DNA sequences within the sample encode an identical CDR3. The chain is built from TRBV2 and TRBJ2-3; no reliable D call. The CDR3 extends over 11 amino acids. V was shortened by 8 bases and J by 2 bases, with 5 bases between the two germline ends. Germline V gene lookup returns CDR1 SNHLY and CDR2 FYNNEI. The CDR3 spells CASGYTDTQYF. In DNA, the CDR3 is TGTGCCAGCGGCTACACAGATACGCAGTATTTT.

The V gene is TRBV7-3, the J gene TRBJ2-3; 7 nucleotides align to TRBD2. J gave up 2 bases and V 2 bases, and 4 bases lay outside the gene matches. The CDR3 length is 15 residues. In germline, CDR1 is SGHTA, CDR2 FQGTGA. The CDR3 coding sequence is TGTGCCAGCAGCTTATGGGGAGGGATCACAGATACGCAGTATTTT. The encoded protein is CASSLWGGITDTQYF.

CDR3 residues: CASSYVWWSGTDTQYF. The CDR3 coding sequence is TGTGCCAGCAGCTACGTTTGGTGGAGCGGCACAGATACGCAGTATTTT. The chain carries TRBV13 and TRBJ2-3, with D uncertain. Germline V gene lookup returns CDR1 PRHDT and CDR2 FYEKMQ (reference sequence). Between the trimmed V and J ends, which lost 4 bases and 1 base, there was a span of 15 bases. This CDR3 spans 16 amino acids.

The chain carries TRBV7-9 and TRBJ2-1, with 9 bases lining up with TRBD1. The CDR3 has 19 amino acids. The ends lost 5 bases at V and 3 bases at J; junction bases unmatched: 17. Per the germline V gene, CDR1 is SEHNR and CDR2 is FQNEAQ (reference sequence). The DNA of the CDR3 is TGTGCCAGCAGCCCATGGGACAGGGTAGTTCTGACTCTCTACAATGAGCAGTTCTTC. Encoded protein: CASSPWDRVVLTLYNEQFF.

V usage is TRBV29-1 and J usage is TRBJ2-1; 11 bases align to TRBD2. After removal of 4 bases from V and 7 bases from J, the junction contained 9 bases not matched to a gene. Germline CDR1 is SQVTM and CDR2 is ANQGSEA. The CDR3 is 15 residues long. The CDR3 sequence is CSVANLTSGINEQFF. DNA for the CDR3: TGCAGCGTTGCCAATCTGACTAGCGGGATTAATGAGCAGTTCTTC.